These T cell receptor beta chains were read from a single sample in a study of cytomegalovirus exposure and HLA in healthy donors. This table comes from immunoSEQ multiplex PCR, and its TCRdb copy is limited to in-frame clones, with some not included. Among fewer than 200,000 clones listed, 84% were seen once. What was sequenced was PBMCs. The receptor set was obtained from a man aged 25 to 40 in good health and CMV-seronegative. The CDR3 runs from the conserved cysteine through the conserved F or W. Fields, in order: J gene, V gene, clone size, D gene, CDR3 DNA, CDR3 protein. D genes are given only for firm matches. Size tells how often a clone was seen (once, few, many) or the class of an expanded clone, and some rows leave it out.

TRBJ2-1 | TRBV29-1 | - | TRBD2 | TGCAGCGTTCTCGTCGGGGGGGTCCATGAGCAGTTCTTC | CSVLVGGVHEQFF
TRBJ2-3 | TRBV6-5 | many | TRBD2 | TGTGCCAGCAGTTTGTTACTAGCGGGAGGTTTAGATACGCAGTATTTT | CASSLLLAGGLDTQYF
TRBJ2-7 | TRBV28 | - | TRBD2 | TGTGCCAGCAGATCAACTCCCGGGACTAGCGGAAACGAGCAGTACTTC | CASRSTPGTSGNEQYF
TRBJ1-3 | TRBV27 | - | - | TGTGCCAGCAGTTTATCGGGCAGGGCCTCTGGAAACACCATATATTTT | CASSLSGRASGNTIYF
TRBJ1-2 | TRBV30 | - | TRBD1 | TGTGCCTGGATGGACAGGACGACGGGCATTCATGGCTACACCTTC | CAWMDRTTGIHGYTF
TRBJ2-7 | TRBV30 | few | - | TGTGCCTGGAGTCCGGGACACGGGTTCTACGAGCAGTACTTC | CAWSPGHGFYEQYF
TRBJ1-5 | TRBV7-9 | - | TRBD1 | TGTGCCAGCAGCTCCGACAGGGTCGTGAATCAGCCCCAGCATTTT | CASSSDRVVNQPQHF
TRBJ2-6 | TRBV29-1 | - | TRBD1 | TGCAGCGCACAGGACAGGGCAGACTCTGGGGCCAACGTCCTGACTTTC | CSAQDRADSGANVLTF
TRBJ2-3 | TRBV27 | - | TRBD2 | TGTGCCAGCAATTTATGGGGCGGGGGTACAGATACGCAGTATTTT | CASNLWGGGTDTQYF
TRBJ1-1 | TRBV27 | - | - | TGTGCCAGCAGTTACTGGGCCGGCACTGAAGCTTTCTTT | CASSYWAGTEAFF
TRBJ2-3 | TRBV7-9 | - | - | TGTGCCAGCAGCTTATTAGACGGAGGCGACCTCTCAACAGATACGCAGTATTTT | CASSLLDGGDLSTDTQYF
TRBJ2-4 | TRBV7-8 | - | TRBD1 | TGTGCCAGCAGCTTGGGACAGTGGCTAGCCAAAAACATTCAGTACTTC | CASSLGQWLAKNIQYF
TRBJ1-3 | TRBV23-1 | few | - | TGCGCCAGCAGCCCGGCCACGGGTCATGGAAACACCATATATTTT | CASSPATGHGNTIYF
TRBJ2-3 | TRBV9 | - | - | TGTGCCAGCAGCGTCAACCTCGGGAAGAGCACAGATACGCAGTATTTT | CASSVNLGKSTDTQYF
TRBJ1-1 | TRBV11-2 | - | - | TGTGCCAGCAGCTCAAGGGGGAAGGAGAACACTGAAGCTTTCTTT | CASSSRGKENTEAFF
TRBJ2-2 | TRBV5-1 | - | - | TGCGCCAGCAGCTTGACCACAGTTACCGGGGAGCTGTTTTTT | CASSLTTVTGELFF
TRBJ1-6 | TRBV10-3 | - | TRBD1 | TGTGCCATCCGCCGACAGGGGGACTTGTCCTATAATTCACCCCTCCACTTT | CAIRRQGDLSYNSPLHF